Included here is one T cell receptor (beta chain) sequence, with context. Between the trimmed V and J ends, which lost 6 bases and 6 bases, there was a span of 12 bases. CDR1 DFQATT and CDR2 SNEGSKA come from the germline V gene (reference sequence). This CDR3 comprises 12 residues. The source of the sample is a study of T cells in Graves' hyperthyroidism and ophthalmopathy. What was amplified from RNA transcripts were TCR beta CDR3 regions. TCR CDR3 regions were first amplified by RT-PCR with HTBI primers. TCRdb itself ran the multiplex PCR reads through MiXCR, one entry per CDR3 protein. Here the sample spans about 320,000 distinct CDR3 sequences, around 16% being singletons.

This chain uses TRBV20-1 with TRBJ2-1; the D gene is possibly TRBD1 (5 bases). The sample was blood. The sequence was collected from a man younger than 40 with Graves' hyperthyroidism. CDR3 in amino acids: CSARAPPNEQFF. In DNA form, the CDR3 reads TGCAGTGCCAGGGCTCCCCCCAATGAGCAGTTCTTC.